These 23 T cell receptor beta chains came from one sample sequenced in a study of blood T cell repertoires in COVID-19. Generated by immunoSEQ multiplex PCR, the TCRdb table keeps only in-frame clones and is missing some. The table includes about 97,000 clones, about 87% detected once. Sequencing input: peripheral blood. The receptor set was obtained from a man between 50 and 59 years old with active or convalescent COVID-19.

Only a few counts were recorded for this clone. This chain joins TRBV5-8 and TRBJ2-5; D perhaps matches TRBD1 (6 bases). CDR3 length: 15 amino acids. The ends were cut back, 0 bases at V and 5 bases at J, with 14 bases in the middle. Germline lookup yields CDR1 SGHTS and CDR2 YDEGEE. CDR3 bases: TGTGCCAGCAGCTTGGGGTCAGGGGATTTGGAGACCCAGTACTTC. Its protein product is CASSLGSGDLETQYF. The full variable domain, with the rest looked up from reference TRBV5-8 and TRBJ2-5, is EAGVTQSPTHLIKTRGQQATLRCSPISGHTSVYWYQQALGLGLQFLLWYDEGEERNRGNFPPRFSGRQFPNYSSELNVNALELEDSALYLCASSLGSGDLETQYFGPGTRLLVL.

This clone has just a few counts. V and J are TRBV5-1 and TRBJ1-2; the D gene is possibly TRBD1 (5 bases). The CDR3 has 15 amino acids. CDR1 SGHRS and CDR2 YFSETQ come from the germline V gene. V dropped 4 bases and J dropped 4 bases, with 17 bases sitting between them. The CDR3 is CASSTGTGEGYGYTF. The CDR3 nucleotides read TGCGCCAGCAGCACCGGGACGGGAGAAGGCTATGGCTACACCTTC.

This sequence joins TRBV2 and TRBJ1-6; tentatively, D is TRBD1 (6 bases). The CDR3 is made up of 12 amino acids. CDR1 and CDR2 (germline): SNHLY, FYNNEI. Trimming took 6 bases from V and 11 from J, leaving 11 bases between them. The CDR3 DNA is TGTGCCAGCAGCCGACAGGCAGCACCCCTCCACTTT. This codes for CASSRQAAPLHF. The variable domain in full, with the rest retrieved from reference TRBV2 and TRBJ1-6, is EPEVTQTPSHQVTQMGQEVILRCVPISNHLYFYWYRQILGQKVEFLVSFYNNEISEKSEIFDDQFSVERPDGSNFTLKIRSTKLEDSAMYFCASSRQAAPLHFGNGTRLTVT.

Comment on this clone: Its ends do not fully match the called genes, so a read error is possible. The chain has TRBV19 and TRBJ2-5, with 7 bases identical to TRBD2. CDR1 and CDR2 (germline): LNHDA, SQIVND (reference sequence). CDR3 size: 15 residues. CDR3 region: CASSYRAGLQEIQYF. CDR3 nucleotide sequence: TGTGCCAGTAGTTATAGAGCGGGACTACAAGAGATCCAGTACTTC.

The V and J genes are TRBV28 and TRBJ2-5, with TRBD1 matching over 7 bases. The ends lost 8 bases at V and 2 bases at J; junction bases unmatched: 5. CDR1 and CDR2 from the germline V gene are MDHEN and SYDVKM. The CDR3 contains 13 residues. CDR3 region: CASRQGGQETQYF. CDR3 DNA: TGTGCCAGCCGACAGGGTGGACAAGAGACCCAGTACTTC.

This rearrangement joins TRBV7-2 to TRBJ2-7; D is ambiguous. CDR1 and CDR2 from the germline V gene are SGHTA and FQGNSA. V lost 1 base and J lost 4, with 11 bases in between. The CDR3 covers 14 residues. The CDR3 coding sequence is TGTGCCAGCAGCTTAGAGACCCTGAGGTACGAGCAGTACGTC. Protein: CASSLETLRYEQYV.

V is TRBV28 and J is TRBJ1-3, with TRBD1 matching 7 bases. With V trimmed by 5 bases and J by 2 bases, 3 bases remained unmatched. CDR1 MDHEN and CDR2 SYDVKM come from the germline V gene. The CDR3 is 14 amino acids. The CDR3 sequence: CASSLDRAGNTIYF. The CDR3 nucleotides are TGTGCCAGCAGTCTAGACAGGGCTGGAAACACCATATATTTT.

The CDR3 spells CASSVLAGSTDTQYF. The DNA for the CDR3 is TGTGCCAGTAGTGTACTAGCGGGGAGCACAGATACGCAGTATTTT. The chain recombines TRBV19 with TRBJ2-3; 10 bases line up with TRBD2. J gave up 0 bases and V 5 bases, and 2 bases lay outside the gene matches. The CDR3 has 15 amino acids. Germline lookup yields CDR1 LNHDA and CDR2 SQIVND (reference sequence).

J is TRBJ1-5 and V is TRBV6-5; possible D gene TRBD1, 5 bases. Germline V gene sequence: CDR1 MNHEY, CDR2 SVGAGI. There are 14 residues in the CDR3. Trimming took off 6 bases at V and 2 bases at J, with 11 bases between the two ends. The CDR3 is CASREAGRNQPQHF. Written as DNA, the CDR3 is TGTGCCAGCAGGGAGGCGGGACGCAATCAGCCCCAGCATTTT.

The sample holds one count of this clone. This chain connects TRBV11-2 to TRBJ1-2; D possibly corresponds to TRBD1 (6 bases). This CDR3 contains 14 residues. Trimming pared 5 bases from V and 1 base from J, leaving 11 bases between. Germline CDR1 reads SGHAT; CDR2 reads FQNNGV. Written as DNA, the CDR3 is TGTGCCAGCAGCCCCAGGGGTTTTAACTATGGCTACACCTTC. Translating it yields CASSPRGFNYGYTF.

The chain is built from TRBV11-1 and TRBJ2-2; 9 positions match TRBD1. The trim removed 10 bases at V and 5 bases at J, leaving 8 bases unmatched. CDR3 size: 14 residues. Germline V gives CDR1 SGHAT, CDR2 FQDESV (reference sequence). The CDR3 nucleotides are TGTGCCACCCAAGGGACAGGGCTAACCGGGGAGCTGTTTTTT. This translates into CATQGTGLTGELFF.

This CDR3 reads CASSSGGGGTNEKLFF. In DNA, the CDR3 is TGTGCCAGCAGTTCGGGAGGGGGAGGAACTAATGAAAAACTGTTTTTT. J is TRBJ1-4 and V is TRBV5-6, with D perhaps matching TRBD1 (6 bases). The V gene's germline CDR1 is SGHDT and CDR2 YYEEEE. There are 16 residues in the CDR3. Trimming removed 5 bases at V and 1 base at J, with 15 bases between.

This sequence joins TRBV19 and TRBJ1-2; 9 bases are a match to TRBD1. V was pared by 1 base and J by 6 bases, with 3 bases of the junction left unmatched. This CDR3 contains 14 residues. The germline V gene has CDR1 LNHDA and CDR2 SQIVND (reference sequence). The CDR3 DNA follows: TGTGCCAGTAGTATAGGGTACAGGGGGCATGGCTACACCTTC. Residues: CASSIGYRGHGYTF.

As DNA, the CDR3 is TGTGCCAGCAGTCTTGGACAGGGGATCGGGGAGCTGTTTTTT. Its translation is CASSLGQGIGELFF. V is TRBV27 and J is TRBJ2-2, with 9 nucleotides matching TRBD1. J was trimmed by 7 bases and V by 5 bases; bases with no gene match: 5. The CDR3 is 14 amino acids. Germline CDR1 MNHEY, CDR2 SMNVEV (reference sequence).

This sequence joins TRBV7-9 and TRBJ1-2; D is perhaps TRBD1 (6 bases). This CDR3 is built from 14 residues. CDR1 and CDR2 (germline): SEHNR, FQNEAQ (reference sequence). V was shortened by 5 bases and J by 8 bases, with 18 bases between the two germline ends. CDR3 region: CASSLTGGGYGYTF. DNA for the CDR3: TGTGCCAGCAGCCTCACCGGGGGGGGCTACGGCTACACCTTC.

The chain couples TRBV5-4 to TRBJ2-2; 7 positions match TRBD2. CDR3 length equals 17 residues. Germline values: CDR1 SGHNT, CDR2 YYREEE (reference sequence). J gave up 0 bases and V 0 bases, and 5 bases lay outside the gene matches. The DNA for the CDR3 is TGTGCCAGCAGCTTGGGGACTAGGGCGGCGAACACCGGGGAGCTGTTTTTT. Its translation is CASSLGTRAANTGELFF.

The chain is built from TRBV11-2 and TRBJ1-6, with 7 bases matching TRBD1. The J segment lost 8 bases and the V segment lost 6 bases, leaving 7 bases of the junction unmatched. Germline V lookup: CDR1 SGHAT, CDR2 FQNNGV. The CDR3 contains 14 residues. The CDR3 DNA reads TGTGCCAGCAGTTTCGGGACAGCCTATTCACCCCTCCACTTT. Its translation is CASSFGTAYSPLHF. Full variable domain (missing parts from reference TRBV11-2 and TRBJ1-6): EAGVAQSPRYKIIEKRQSVAFWCNPISGHATLYWYQQILGQGPKLLIQFQNNGVVDDSQLPKDRFSAERLKGVDSTLKIQPAKLEDSAVYLCASSFGTAYSPLHFGNGTRLTVT.

The chain links TRBV7-8 to TRBJ1-1, with 8 bases aligning to TRBD1. V trimming: 3 bases; J trimming: 0 bases; junction bases outside the gene matches: 0. The CDR3 runs to 14 residues. Germline CDR1 reads SGHVS; CDR2 reads FQNEAQ. The CDR3: CASSLDRVNTEAFF. CDR3 sequence (DNA): TGTGCCAGCAGCTTGGACAGGGTGAACACTGAAGCTTTCTTT. Full variable domain (rest looked up from reference TRBV7-8 and TRBJ1-1): GAGVSQSPRYKVAKRGQDVALRCDPISGHVSLFWYQQALGQGPEFLTYFQNEAQLDKSGLPSDRFFAERPEGSVSTLKIQRTQQEDSAVYLCASSLDRVNTEAFFGQGTRLTVV.

V and J are TRBV2 and TRBJ2-1; 9 bases line up with TRBD2. Unmatched junction bases numbered 10, after V lost 5 bases and J lost 2 bases. Germline CDR1 is SNHLY and CDR2 is FYNNEI. The CDR3 spans 17 residues. The CDR3 region has the DNA TGTGCCAGCAGTTCCCCGGGACTAGCCGGAACCTACAATGAGCAGTTCTTC. Amino acids: CASSSPGLAGTYNEQFF.

The V gene is TRBV6-5, the J gene TRBJ1-1; 7 bases align to TRBD1. The germline gives CDR1 MNHEY, CDR2 SVGAGI. The CDR3 length is 14 residues. With V trimmed by 4 bases and J by 4 bases, 6 bases remained unmatched. The CDR3, as DNA: TGTGCCAGCAGTTTACAGGGGTCGGGCACTGAAGCTTTCTTT. Amino acids: CASSLQGSGTEAFF.

This CDR3 is CASSWGGQGSEKLFF. The CDR3 region has the DNA TGTGCCAGCAGCTGGGGGGGACAGGGGAGTGAAAAACTGTTTTTT. The V gene is TRBV5-4, the J gene TRBJ1-4; 10 nucleotides agree with TRBD1. The CDR3 is 15 amino acids. Per the germline V gene, CDR1 is SGHNT and CDR2 is YYREEE (reference sequence). V dropped 3 bases and J dropped 7; count of bases not matched to a gene: 6.

This clone was seen more than once but under ten times. This chain connects TRBV18 to TRBJ1-4; 8 bases are a match to TRBD1. Per germline, CDR1 KGHSH and CDR2 LQKENI. The V gene end was trimmed by 2 bases and the J gene end by 2 bases; junction bases not matched to a gene: 4. The CDR3 extends over 16 amino acids. The CDR3 DNA sequence: TGTGCCAGCTCACCAGGGACAGGTTCGACTAATGAAAAACTGTTTTTT. Amino acid sequence: CASSPGTGSTNEKLFF.

The J gene is TRBJ2-2, the V gene TRBV3-1 (or the pseudogene TRBV3-2); 9 nucleotides match TRBD1. Per germline, CDR1 LGHDT and CDR2 YNNKEL (reference sequence). V dropped 3 bases and J dropped 6; count of bases not matched to a gene: 8. There are 16 residues in the CDR3. CDR3 region: CASSHYRGLLSGELFF. DNA for the CDR3: TGTGCCAGCAGCCATTACAGGGGGCTTTTATCCGGGGAGCTGTTTTTT.